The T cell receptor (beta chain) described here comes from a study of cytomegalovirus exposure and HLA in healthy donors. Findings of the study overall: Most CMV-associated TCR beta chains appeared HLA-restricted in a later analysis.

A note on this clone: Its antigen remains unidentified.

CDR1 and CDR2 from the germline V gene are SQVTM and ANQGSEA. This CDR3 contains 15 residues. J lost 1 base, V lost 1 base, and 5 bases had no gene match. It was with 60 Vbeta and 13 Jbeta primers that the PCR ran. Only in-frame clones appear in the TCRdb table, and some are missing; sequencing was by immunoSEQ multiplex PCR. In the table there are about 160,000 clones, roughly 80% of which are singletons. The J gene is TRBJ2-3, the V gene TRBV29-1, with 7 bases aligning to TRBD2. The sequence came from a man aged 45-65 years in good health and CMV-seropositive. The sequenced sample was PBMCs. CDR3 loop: CSVEGRGRGTDTQYF. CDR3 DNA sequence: TGCAGCGTTGAAGGTCGGGGGAGGGGCACAGATACGCAGTATTTT.